The rows below give T cell receptor beta chains drawn from one sample of a study of control samples from healthy donors and cancer patients. Repertoires were generated with immunoSEQ multiplex PCR, while TCRdb's copy carries only in-frame clones and drops some. The data hold 150,000 to 200,000 clones, with 90% observed a single time. Sequenced input: blood. These receptors were collected from a woman in her forties or fifties in good health. CDR3s include the opening cysteine and the closing phenylalanine or tryptophan. A D gene is named only where the DNA matches it firmly. Expanded clones get a size class; other rows say once, few or many, or leave the size out.

>-|TRBV6-1|TRBJ2-7|once
CASSETGHLYEQYF
TGTGCCAGCAGTGAAACCGGACACCTCTACGAGCAGTACTTC
>-|TRBV30|TRBJ2-7|-
CAWRVQPLSYEQYF
TGTGCCTGGAGAGTGCAGCCCCTGTCCTACGAGCAGTACTTC
>-|TRBV5-5|TRBJ1-1|-
CASSLEGNTEAFF
TGTGCCAGCAGCCTGGAGGGGAACACTGAAGCTTTCTTT
>-|TRBV7-2|TRBJ1-1|few
CASSLGFTGETEAFF
TGTGCCAGCAGCTTAGGATTTACGGGGGAGACTGAAGCTTTCTTT
>-|TRBV4-1|TRBJ1-6|-
CASSQDAGSYNSPLHF
TGCGCCAGCAGCCAAGACGCGGGCTCCTATAATTCACCCCTCCACTTT
>-|TRBV7-9|TRBJ1-5|few
CASRLGNQPQHF
TGTGCCAGCAGGCTCGGCAATCAGCCCCAGCATTTT
>-|TRBV4-3|TRBJ2-1|-
CASSRRGNEQFF
TGCGCCAGCAGCCGCAGGGGAAATGAGCAGTTCTTC
>TRBD1|TRBV6-5|TRBJ1-2|-
CASSYAGQGTGYTF
TGTGCCAGCAGTTACGCGGGACAGGGGACTGGCTACACCTTC
>TRBD1|TRBV28|TRBJ2-1|-
CASSRPGGVDGNEQFF
TGTGCCAGCAGTCGTCCAGGGGGCGTTGACGGCAATGAGCAGTTCTTC
>-|TRBV6-2/TRBV6-3|TRBJ2-7|-
CASSYSRIRYRGTYEQYF
TGTGCCAGCAGTTACTCGAGGATTCGGTATCGTGGTACCTACGAGCAGTACTTC
>TRBD1|TRBV18|TRBJ1-2|-
CASSPDRGYGYTF
TGTGCCAGCTCACCGGACAGGGGGTATGGCTACACCTTC
>-|TRBV5-6|TRBJ2-7|-
CASSLGVPYEQYF
TGTGCCAGCAGCTTGGGCGTACCCTACGAGCAGTACTTC
>-|TRBV19|TRBJ1-3|-
CASSDTRIRTSGNTIYF
TGTGCCAGTAGCGATACTCGTATACGGACCTCTGGAAACACCATATATTTT
>-|TRBV9|TRBJ2-5|-
CASSPTGGLGKTQYF
TGTGCCAGCAGCCCAACTGGGGGGTTGGGAAAGACCCAGTACTTC
>-|TRBV19|TRBJ1-5|-
CASSIVFGGEQPQHF
TGTGCCAGTAGTATAGTATTTGGAGGGGAGCAGCCCCAGCATTTT
>-|TRBV11-3|TRBJ2-7|-
CASSLDGGGEQYF
TGTGCCAGCAGCCTAGACGGTGGGGGAGAGCAGTACTTC
>-|TRBV6-5|TRBJ2-3|-
CASSYLRGEARNTQYF
TGTGCCAGCAGTTACCTGAGGGGGGAGGCACGCAATACGCAGTATTTT
>TRBD2|TRBV27|TRBJ2-7|-
CASSFSGSYEQYF
TGTGCCAGCAGTTTTAGCGGGAGCTACGAGCAGTACTTC
>-|TRBV7-9|TRBJ1-2|-
CASSLDVSGKNYGYTF
TGTGCCAGCAGCTTAGACGTTTCAGGGAAAAACTATGGCTACACCTTC
>-|TRBV3-1/TRBV3-2|TRBJ1-6|once
CASRPGTRGLALHF
TGTGCCAGCAGGCCCGGGACTAGGGGTTTGGCCCTCCACTTT
>TRBD1|TRBV11-3|TRBJ2-2|-
CASSPGQARGTGELFF
TGTGCCAGCAGCCCCGGACAGGCTAGAGGTACCGGGGAGCTGTTTTTT
>TRBD1|TRBV19|TRBJ2-3|-
CASRLSTGPTDTQYF
TGTGCCAGTAGGCTCTCGACAGGGCCCACAGATACGCAGTATTTT
>TRBD2|TRBV14|TRBJ2-1|once
CASSLGTTVLQFF
TGTGCCAGCAGCTTGGGGACTACGGTACTGCAGTTCTTC
>-|TRBV20-1|TRBJ2-3|-
CSASPGDTQYF
TGCAGTGCTAGCCCGGGAGATACGCAGTATTTT
>-|TRBV5-1|TRBJ1-1|-
CASRDIRPSEAFF
TGCGCCAGCAGGGACATCAGACCCTCTGAAGCTTTCTTT
>TRBD1|TRBV18|TRBJ2-1|many
CASSRTGNEQFF
TGTGCCAGCTCACGGACAGGAAATGAGCAGTTCTTC
>-|TRBV10-1|TRBJ2-3|-
CASRVQGIPDTQYF
TGCGCCAGCAGGGTTCAGGGTATTCCAGATACGCAGTATTTT
>-|TRBV6-2/TRBV6-3|TRBJ2-1|-
CASSYSIYNEQFF
TGTGCCAGCAGTTACTCGATCTACAATGAGCAGTTCTTC
>-|TRBV11-2|TRBJ1-4|-
CASSLGSGTTMEKLFF
TGTGCCAGCAGCTTAGGTTCGGGGACGACCATGGAAAAACTGTTTTTT
>-|TRBV11-2|TRBJ2-3|-
CASSLDQLKGTDTQYF
TGTGCCAGCAGCTTAGATCAACTAAAGGGCACAGATACGCAGTATTTT
>-|TRBV7-2|TRBJ2-7|-
CASSRRTGGGEQYF
TGTGCCAGCAGCCGCAGGACAGGAGGGGGCGAGCAGTACTTC
>TRBD1|TRBV6-5|TRBJ1-6|-
CASRIGQGGSPLHF
TGTGCCAGCAGAATCGGACAGGGGGGTTCACCCCTCCACTTT
>-|TRBV5-6|TRBJ1-2|-
CASSLGPASYTF
TGTGCCAGCAGCTTGGGGCCCGCAAGCTACACCTTC
>-|TRBV7-6|TRBJ1-1|-
CASSPAIGANTEAFF
TGTGCCAGCAGCCCGGCGATTGGGGCGAACACTGAAGCTTTCTTT
>-|TRBV9|TRBJ1-6|once
CASSVEGAANSPLHF
TGTGCCAGCAGCGTAGAAGGGGCTGCTAATTCACCCCTCCACTTT
>-|TRBV25-1|TRBJ1-1|-
CASSRRGSTEAFF
TGTGCCAGCTCCCGCAGGGGTTCCACTGAAGCTTTCTTT
>-|TRBV10-3|TRBJ2-5|-
CAIGGQETQYF
TGTGCCATCGGCGGCCAAGAGACCCAGTACTTC
>-|TRBV2|TRBJ2-6|-
CARWRQGSSGANVLTF
TGTGCCAGGTGGAGGCAGGGGAGCTCTGGGGCCAACGTCCTGACTTTC
>TRBD1|TRBV28|TRBJ1-5|-
CASSLQGPGQPQHF
TGTGCCAGCAGCCTACAGGGGCCTGGTCAGCCCCAGCATTTT
>TRBD1|TRBV4-3|TRBJ1-4|-
CASSPGTGNEKLFF
TGCGCCAGCAGCCCCGGGACAGGGAATGAAAAACTGTTTTTT
>-|TRBV28|TRBJ1-6|-
CASSFGGRNSPLHF
TGTGCCAGCAGTTTCGGGGGGCGTAATTCACCCCTCCACTTT
>TRBD1|TRBV19|TRBJ1-4|-
CASRTGPTNEKLFF
TGTGCCAGTAGGACAGGGCCAACTAATGAAAAACTGTTTTTT